A selection of T cell receptor beta chains follows, all from one sample in a study of T cell responses to AZD1222 COVID-19 vaccine. The assay was immunoSEQ multiplex PCR, and TCRdb's table has in-frame clones only and misses some. The data show more than 100,000 clones, with 88% seen just once and approximately 8% held by the top ten. The sample was peripheral blood, taken on day 0 of AZD1222 vaccination. The receptors stem from an adult in good health. CDR3s include the opening cysteine and the closing phenylalanine or tryptophan. The order of the fields is V gene, J gene, clone size, D gene, CDR3 DNA, CDR3 protein. A D gene is named only where the DNA matches it firmly. Clone size is not always given. Where it is, it says once, few, many or a class for expanded clones.

TRBV3-1/TRBV3-2	TRBJ1-3	.	.	TGTGCCAGCAGCCAAGAGGGGACGGCCATATATTTT	CASSQEGTAIYF
TRBV2	TRBJ2-1	.	.	TGTGCCAGCAGGCAGGTATATGAGCAGTTCTTC	CASRQVYEQFF
TRBV14	TRBJ2-5	few	.	TGTGCCAGCAGCCACCTACAGAGTCGTCCCCAGTACTTC	CASSHLQSRPQYF
TRBV19	TRBJ1-4	.	.	TGTGCCAGTAGTTTTGACGGGGTGGGAAAACTGTTTTTT	CASSFDGVGKLFF
TRBV7-2	TRBJ2-2	.	.	TGTGCCAGCAGCCCCCCGGGACCCCGAATAGGGAACACCGGGGAGCTGTTTTTT	CASSPPGPRIGNTGELFF
TRBV18	TRBJ1-4	.	TRBD1	TGTGCCAGCTCACCTCAGGGACAGGGTTCGGAAAAACTGTTTTTT	CASSPQGQGSEKLFF
TRBV12-3/TRBV12-4	TRBJ2-3	once	.	TGTGCCAGCAGCTTTCGGGTATCAGATACGCAGTATTTT	CASSFRVSDTQYF
TRBV5-1	TRBJ2-1	.	TRBD2	TGCGCCAGCAGCGGGGGGCGACTAGCGGGAGGCCGGAATAGCGAGCAGTTCTTC	CASSGGRLAGGRNSEQFF
TRBV30	TRBJ2-7	.	TRBD2	TGTGCCTGGAGTGGGGGGGGCTACGAGCAGTACTTC	CAWSGGGYEQYF
TRBV10-1	TRBJ1-1	.	.	TGCGCCAGCAGTGAGTCGTACGGGACTGAAGCTTTCTTT	CASSESYGTEAFF
TRBV28	TRBJ1-5	.	TRBD1	TGTGCCAGCAGTTTGCTCCGGGACAGGGGCCATAGCAATCAGCCCCAGCATTTT	CASSLLRDRGHSNQPQHF
TRBV11-2	TRBJ1-2	.	.	TGTGCCAGCAGCTTAGATTTGTATGGCTACACCTTC	CASSLDLYGYTF
TRBV5-1	TRBJ1-1	.	.	TGCGCCAGCAGCTTGGGGCAGGATGGTCAGGGCACTGAAGCTTTCTTT	CASSLGQDGQGTEAFF
TRBV19	TRBJ2-3	.	TRBD1	TGTGCCAGTAGTACCCACAGGGGGCATGATACGCAGTATTTT	CASSTHRGHDTQYF
TRBV7-2	TRBJ1-2	.	.	TGTGCCAGCAGCTTAGGAAGACAGGCGAATGGCTACACCTTC	CASSLGRQANGYTF
TRBV10-2	TRBJ2-3	.	.	TGCGCCAGCCAGCCACAGGGAGGCACAGATACGCAGTATTTT	CASQPQGGTDTQYF
TRBV2	TRBJ1-6	.	.	TGTGCCAGCACCTTTTGGACAGTGTTAGGGGATTCACCCCTCCACTTT	CASTFWTVLGDSPLHF
TRBV27	TRBJ2-7	.	TRBD2	TGTGCCAGCAGTTTACGTACCCATCCCGAAGCGGGGGGAAACTACGAGCAGTACTTC	CASSLRTHPEAGGNYEQYF
TRBV5-5	TRBJ2-5	.	TRBD1	TGTGCCAGCAGCCAGACAGGGTCCGGAGAGACCCAGTACTTC	CASSQTGSGETQYF
TRBV7-3	TRBJ2-1	.	TRBD1	TGTGCCAGCAGCCCATACAGGGGGCGTGTGGGGAATGAGCAGTTCTTC	CASSPYRGRVGNEQFF
TRBV5-1	TRBJ2-3	.	TRBD2	TGCGCCAGCAGCCGGCAAGGCGGGAGGCGTAGCACAGATACGCAGTATTTT	CASSRQGGRRSTDTQYF
TRBV15	TRBJ1-4	.	.	TGTGCCAGTAACCCGGGAGGGACAAGGGAAAAACTGTTTTTT	CASNPGGTREKLFF
TRBV28	TRBJ2-2	.	TRBD2	TGTGCCAGCAGGCCGACTAGCGGGGGATACACCGGGGAGCTGTTTTTT	CASRPTSGGYTGELFF
TRBV11-3	TRBJ2-7	.	.	TGTGCCAGCAGCCTATACCCGGGGGGCTACTACGAGCAGTACTTC	CASSLYPGGYYEQYF
TRBV5-4	TRBJ1-2	.	.	TGTGCCAGCAGCTTGGTCAGGGCTAACTATGGCTACACCTTC	CASSLVRANYGYTF
TRBV11-2	TRBJ2-1	.	.	TGTGCCAGCAGCCGAGGGGGAAGGAATGAGCAGTTCTTC	CASSRGGRNEQFF
TRBV6-2/TRBV6-3	TRBJ2-2	.	TRBD2	TGTGCCAGCAGTGTCAGCGGGAGAGGGAACACCGGGGAGCTGTTTTTT	CASSVSGRGNTGELFF